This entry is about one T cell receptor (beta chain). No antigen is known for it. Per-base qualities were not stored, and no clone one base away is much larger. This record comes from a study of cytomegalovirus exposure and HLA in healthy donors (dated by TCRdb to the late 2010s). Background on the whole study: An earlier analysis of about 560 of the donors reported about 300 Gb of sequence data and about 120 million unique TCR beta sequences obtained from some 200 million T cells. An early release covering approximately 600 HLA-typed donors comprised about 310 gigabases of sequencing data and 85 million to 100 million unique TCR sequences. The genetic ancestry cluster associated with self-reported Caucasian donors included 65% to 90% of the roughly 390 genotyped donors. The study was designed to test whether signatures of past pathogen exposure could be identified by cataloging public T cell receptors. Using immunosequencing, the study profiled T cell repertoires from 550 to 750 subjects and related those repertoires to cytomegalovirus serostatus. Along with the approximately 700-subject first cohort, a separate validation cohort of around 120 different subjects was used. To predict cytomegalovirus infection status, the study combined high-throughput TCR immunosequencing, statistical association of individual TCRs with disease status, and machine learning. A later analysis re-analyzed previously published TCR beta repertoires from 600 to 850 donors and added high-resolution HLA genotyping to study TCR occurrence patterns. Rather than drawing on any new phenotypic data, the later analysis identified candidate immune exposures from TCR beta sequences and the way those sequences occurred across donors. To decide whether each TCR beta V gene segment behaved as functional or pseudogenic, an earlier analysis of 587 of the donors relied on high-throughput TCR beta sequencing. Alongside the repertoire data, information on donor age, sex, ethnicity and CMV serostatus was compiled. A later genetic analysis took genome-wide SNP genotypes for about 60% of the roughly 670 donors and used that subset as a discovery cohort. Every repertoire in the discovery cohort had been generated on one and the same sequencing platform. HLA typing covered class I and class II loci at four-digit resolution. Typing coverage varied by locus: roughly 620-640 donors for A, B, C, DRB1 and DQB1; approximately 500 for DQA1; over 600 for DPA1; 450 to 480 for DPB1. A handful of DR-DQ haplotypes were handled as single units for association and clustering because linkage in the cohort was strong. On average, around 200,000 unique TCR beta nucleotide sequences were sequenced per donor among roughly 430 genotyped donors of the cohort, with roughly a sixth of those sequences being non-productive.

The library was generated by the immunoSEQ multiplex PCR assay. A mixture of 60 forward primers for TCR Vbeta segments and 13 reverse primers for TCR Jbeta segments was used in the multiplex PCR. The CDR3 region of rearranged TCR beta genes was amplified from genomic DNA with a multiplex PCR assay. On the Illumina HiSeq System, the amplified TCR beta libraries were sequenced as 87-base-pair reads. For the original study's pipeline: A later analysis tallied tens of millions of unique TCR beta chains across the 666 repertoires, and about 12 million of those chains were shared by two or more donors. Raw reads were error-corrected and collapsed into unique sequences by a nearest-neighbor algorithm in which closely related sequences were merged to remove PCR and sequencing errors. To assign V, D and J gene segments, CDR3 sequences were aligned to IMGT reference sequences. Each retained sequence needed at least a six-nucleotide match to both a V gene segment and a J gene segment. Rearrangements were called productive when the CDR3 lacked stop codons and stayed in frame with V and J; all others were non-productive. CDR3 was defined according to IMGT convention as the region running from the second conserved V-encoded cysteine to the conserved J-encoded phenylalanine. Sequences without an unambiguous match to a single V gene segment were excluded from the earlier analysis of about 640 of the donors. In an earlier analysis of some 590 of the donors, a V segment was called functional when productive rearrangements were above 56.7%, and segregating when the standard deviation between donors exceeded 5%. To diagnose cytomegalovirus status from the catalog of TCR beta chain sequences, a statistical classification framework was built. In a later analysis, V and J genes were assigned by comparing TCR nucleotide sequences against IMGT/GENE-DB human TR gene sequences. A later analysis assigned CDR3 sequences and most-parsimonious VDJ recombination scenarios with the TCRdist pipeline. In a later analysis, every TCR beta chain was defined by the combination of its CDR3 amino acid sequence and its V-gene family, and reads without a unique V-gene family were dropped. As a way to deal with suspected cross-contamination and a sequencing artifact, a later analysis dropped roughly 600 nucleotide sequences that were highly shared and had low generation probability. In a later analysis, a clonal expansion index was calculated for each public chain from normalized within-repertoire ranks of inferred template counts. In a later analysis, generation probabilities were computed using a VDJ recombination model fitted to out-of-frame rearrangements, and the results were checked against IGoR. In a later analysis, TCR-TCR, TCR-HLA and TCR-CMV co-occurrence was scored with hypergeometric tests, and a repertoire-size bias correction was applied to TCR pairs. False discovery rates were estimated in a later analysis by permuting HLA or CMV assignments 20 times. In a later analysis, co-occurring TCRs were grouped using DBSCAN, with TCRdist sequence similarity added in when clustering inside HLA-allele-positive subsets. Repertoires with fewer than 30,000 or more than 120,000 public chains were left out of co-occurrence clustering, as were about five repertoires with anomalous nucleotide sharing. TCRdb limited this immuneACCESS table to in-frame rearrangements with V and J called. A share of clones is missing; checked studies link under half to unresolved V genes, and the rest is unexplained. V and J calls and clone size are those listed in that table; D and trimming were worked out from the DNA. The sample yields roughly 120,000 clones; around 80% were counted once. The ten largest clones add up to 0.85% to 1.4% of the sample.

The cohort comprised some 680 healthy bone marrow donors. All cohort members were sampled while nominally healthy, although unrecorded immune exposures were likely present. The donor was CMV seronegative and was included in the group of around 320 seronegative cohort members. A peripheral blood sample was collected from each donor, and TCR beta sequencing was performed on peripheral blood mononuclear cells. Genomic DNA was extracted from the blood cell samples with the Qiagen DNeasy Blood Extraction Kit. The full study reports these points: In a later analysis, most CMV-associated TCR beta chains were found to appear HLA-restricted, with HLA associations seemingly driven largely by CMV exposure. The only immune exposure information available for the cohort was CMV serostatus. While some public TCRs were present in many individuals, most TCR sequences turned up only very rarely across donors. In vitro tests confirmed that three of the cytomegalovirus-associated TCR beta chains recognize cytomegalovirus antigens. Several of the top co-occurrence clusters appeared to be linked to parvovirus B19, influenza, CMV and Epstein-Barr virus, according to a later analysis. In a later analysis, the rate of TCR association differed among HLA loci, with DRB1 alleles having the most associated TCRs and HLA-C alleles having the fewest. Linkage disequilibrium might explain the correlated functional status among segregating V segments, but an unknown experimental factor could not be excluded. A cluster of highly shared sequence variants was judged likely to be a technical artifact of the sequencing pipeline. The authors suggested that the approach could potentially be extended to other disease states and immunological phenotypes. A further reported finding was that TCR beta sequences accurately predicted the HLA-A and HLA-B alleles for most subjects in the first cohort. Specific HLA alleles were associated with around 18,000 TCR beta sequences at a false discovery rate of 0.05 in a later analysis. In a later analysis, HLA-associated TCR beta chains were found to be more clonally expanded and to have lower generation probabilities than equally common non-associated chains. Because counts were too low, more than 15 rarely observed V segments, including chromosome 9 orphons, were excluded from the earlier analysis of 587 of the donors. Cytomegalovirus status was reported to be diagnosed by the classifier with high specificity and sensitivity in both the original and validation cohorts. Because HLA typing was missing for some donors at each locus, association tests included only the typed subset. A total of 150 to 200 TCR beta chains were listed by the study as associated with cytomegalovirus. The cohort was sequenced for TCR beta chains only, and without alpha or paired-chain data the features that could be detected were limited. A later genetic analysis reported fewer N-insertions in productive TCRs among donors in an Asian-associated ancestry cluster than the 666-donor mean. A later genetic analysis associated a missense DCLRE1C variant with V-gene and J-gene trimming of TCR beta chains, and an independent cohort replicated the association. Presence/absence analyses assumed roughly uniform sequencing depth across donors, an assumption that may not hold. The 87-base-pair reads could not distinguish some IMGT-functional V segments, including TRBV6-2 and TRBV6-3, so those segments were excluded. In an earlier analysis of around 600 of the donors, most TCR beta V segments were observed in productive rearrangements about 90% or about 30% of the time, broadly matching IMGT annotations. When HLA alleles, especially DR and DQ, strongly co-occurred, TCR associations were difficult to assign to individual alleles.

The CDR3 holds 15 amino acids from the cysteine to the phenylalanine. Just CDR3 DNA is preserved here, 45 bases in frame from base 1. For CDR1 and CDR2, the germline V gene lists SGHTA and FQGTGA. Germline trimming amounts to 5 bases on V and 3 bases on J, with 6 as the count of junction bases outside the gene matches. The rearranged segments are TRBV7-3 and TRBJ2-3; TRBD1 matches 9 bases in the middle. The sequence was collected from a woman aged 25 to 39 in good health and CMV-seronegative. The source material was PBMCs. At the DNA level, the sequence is TGTGCCAGCAGCCGGACAGGGGTGGAGACAGATACGCAGTATTTT. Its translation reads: CASSRTGVETDTQYF.